This T cell receptor (beta chain) stems from a study of cytomegalovirus exposure and HLA in healthy donors. Study-level background: Later, an analysis reported that the 120 or so validation repertoires had used the same platform as the approximately 720 first-cohort repertoires. General study findings and limits: Cytomegalovirus-associated TCR beta chains were listed, numbering 164. According to a later analysis, TCR clusters from the first cohort tended to co-occur in the 120 or so validation repertoires.

On this clone itself: Its specificity is unknown.

Germline V gene data show CDR1 as MDHEN and CDR2 as SYDVKM. The CDR3 has 16 residues. Trimming took off 2 bases at V and 2 bases at J, with 14 bases between the two ends. This table comes from immunoSEQ multiplex PCR, and its TCRdb copy is limited to in-frame clones, with some not included. This sample yields some 250,000 clones, of which 80% to 95% are seen a single time; approximately 3% belongs to the top ten. The chain couples TRBV28 to TRBJ2-3, with D tentatively TRBD2 (6 bases). The receptor was isolated from a woman in her thirties in good health and CMV-seronegative. Sequencing was carried out using PBMCs. CDR3 sequence (DNA): TGTGCCAGCAGTTTACTCCTTAGCGGCAACACAGATACGCAGTATTTT. This encodes CASSLLLSGNTDTQYF.